This T cell receptor (beta chain) was recorded in a study of blood T cell repertoires in COVID-19. Overall study: Both acute and convalescent COVID-19 samples were obtained from the United States, Italy and Spain. PBMCs, B-cell-depleted T cells, or T cells were the source of the cDNA or gDNA that made up the material.

The authors' processing: Quantification of nucleated cells was approximated via reference gene primer amplification. TCRdb's table, derived via immunoSEQ multiplex PCR, lists solely in-frame clones and lacks some. From that table come the V and J calls and clone size; the DNA was used to work out D and trimming. The data show 200,000 to 300,000 clones, 88% seen once. Trimming cost V 4 bases and J 3 bases, with 6 bases left between them. Germline assignment: CDR1 SGHNT and CDR2 YENEEA. This CDR3 has 12 residues. The chain uses TRBV11-3 and TRBJ1-1; no firm D call. The sample comprised peripheral blood. This clonotype was obtained from a woman in her 40s who had recovered from COVID-19. The CDR3 spells CASSWAYTEAFF. DNA of the CDR3: TGTGCCAGCAGCTGGGCTTACACTGAAGCTTTCTTT.